This TCR beta chain comes out of a study of blood T cell repertoires in COVID-19. Clones were sequenced by immunoSEQ multiplex PCR, and TCRdb holds only the in-frame ones, with some missing. The sample lists almost 65,000 clones; 88% were seen once. The V end was cut by 3 bases, the J end by 5 bases, with 14 bases between. This CDR3 spans 14 amino acids. Germline CDR1 reads SGHRS; CDR2 reads YFSETQ. In Cohort 3, a recovered donor had either two negative PCRs, clearance, or symptom resolution. The chain couples TRBV5-1 to TRBJ2-5; TRBD2 might be the D (6 bases). The sample taken for sequencing was PBMCs or T cells enriched from blood (not recorded which). This clonotype originated in a woman in her forties who had recovered from COVID-19. CDR3 in amino acids: CASSSSTSLETQYF. The CDR3, as DNA: TGCGCCAGCAGCTCCTCGACTAGTCTGGAGACCCAGTACTTC.